The 6 T cell receptor beta chains in this list originate from one sample, sequenced in a study of blood T cell repertoires in COVID-19. Using immunoSEQ multiplex PCR, the repertoire was profiled, and TCRdb retains in-frame clones only, with some absent. The table includes some 180,000 clones, around 82% detected once. Sequencing used PBMCs or T cells enriched from blood (not recorded which). The receptors were gathered from an older woman with acute COVID-19.

V is TRBV4-3 and J is TRBJ2-2; a possible D gene is TRBD2 (6 bases). Deletions cut 9 bases from V and 3 bases from J, with 14 bases between. The germline V gene encodes CDR1 LGHNA and CDR2 YSLEER. The CDR3 contains 14 residues. CDR3 DNA: TGCGCCAGTACCCGGGAGTATCACACCGGGGAGCTGTTTTTT. This gives the protein CASTREYHTGELFF.

This clone was observed a few times. The chain combines TRBV12-3 or TRBV12-4 with TRBJ1-1, with D tentatively TRBD1 (5 bases). The germline V and J ends were trimmed by 5 bases and 5 bases, with 12 bases remaining between them. The CDR3 consists of 13 residues. The CDR3 loop reads CASSTPGWTEAFF. Written as DNA, the CDR3 is TGTGCCAGCAGTACACCAGGGTGGACTGAAGCTTTCTTT.

The V call is TRBV4-3, the J call TRBJ1-2; D not resolved. Trimming stripped 0 bases from V and 5 bases from J, with 13 bases between. The germline V gene encodes CDR1 LGHNA and CDR2 YSLEER. The length of the CDR3 is 15 residues. The CDR3 is CASSQDRQFEYGYTF. The CDR3 DNA follows: TGCGCCAGCAGCCAAGATCGCCAGTTCGAATATGGCTACACCTTC.

This clone has a handful of counts. This chain connects TRBV9 to TRBJ1-4, with 7 bases identical to TRBD1. Germline CDR1 and CDR2: SGDLS and YYNGEE. V lost 0 bases and J lost 6; bases outside the gene matches: 2. This CDR3 region has 14 residues. CDR3 nucleotide sequence: TGTGCCAGCAGCGTAGGGGACAGCTATGAAAAACTGTTTTTT. As protein: CASSVGDSYEKLFF. Looking up the rest from reference TRBV9 and TRBJ1-4 gives the full variable domain: DSGVTQTPKHLITATGQRVTLRCSPRSGDLSVYWYQQSLDQGLQFLIQYYNGEERAKGNILERFSAQQFPDLHSELNLSSLELGDSALYFCASSVGDSYEKLFFGSGTQLSVL.

This sequence joins TRBV27 and TRBJ1-4; D call uncertain. V lost 3 bases to trimming and J lost 0 bases, with 5 bases between them. Per the germline V gene, CDR1 is MNHEY and CDR2 is SMNVEV (reference sequence). This CDR3 comprises 14 residues. In DNA, the CDR3 is TGTGCCAGCAGTTTCCTTCCAACTAATGAAAAACTGTTTTTT. Amino acids: CASSFLPTNEKLFF.

The CDR3: CASSLRTGQDYGYTF. Written as DNA, the CDR3 is TGCGCCAGCAGCTTGCGGACCGGACAGGACTATGGCTACACCTTC. This rearrangement joins TRBV5-1 to TRBJ1-2; TRBD1 matches 7 bases. Per germline, CDR1 SGHRS and CDR2 YFSETQ. This CDR3 is built from 15 residues. J lost 3 bases, V lost 1 base, and 6 bases had no gene match.